These 18 T cell receptor beta chains share one sample of origin, sequenced in a study of cytomegalovirus exposure and HLA in healthy donors. PCR involved 60 Vbeta and 13 Jbeta primers. This table comes from immunoSEQ multiplex PCR, and its TCRdb copy is limited to in-frame clones, with some not included. The sample shows over 130,000 clones, under 90% of them seen only once. Material for sequencing was PBMCs. The receptor source for this set is a male donor in good health and CMV-seronegative.

This clone was seen a few times. This chain joins TRBV5-4 and TRBJ2-5; TRBD2 matches at 11 bases. Germline loops: CDR1 SGHNT, CDR2 YYREEE (reference sequence). Trimming took 0 bases from V and 4 from J; bases not matched to a gene: 5. This CDR3 region has 16 residues. CDR3 nucleotides: TGTGCCAGCAGCTTGGCACTAGCGGGAGTTTTAGAGACCCAGTACTTC. Translation: CASSLALAGVLETQYF.

The chain carries TRBV19 and TRBJ1-6; D is uncertain. Per germline, CDR1 LNHDA and CDR2 SQIVND (reference sequence). The CDR3 is 13 amino acids. Trimming left V 7 bases short and J 10 bases short, with 14 bases between. CDR3: CASNSAGGSPLHF. As DNA, the CDR3 is TGTGCCAGTAACAGTGCGGGTGGGTCACCCCTCCACTTT.

The V call is TRBV4-3, the J call TRBJ2-2; tentatively, D is TRBD1 (6 bases). Germline V gene data show CDR1 as LGHNA and CDR2 as YSLEER. This CDR3 spans 17 amino acids. V lost 0 bases, J lost 5 bases, and 16 bases lay in between. Here the CDR3 DNA reads TGCGCCAGCAGCCAAGATAAGGGGGTGAGAGGGACCGGGGAGCTGTTTTTT. This gives the protein CASSQDKGVRGTGELFF.

The V call is TRBV5-1, the J call TRBJ2-5; D is unclear. Trimming removed 2 bases at V and 1 base at J, with 12 bases between. The V gene's germline CDR1 is SGHRS and CDR2 YFSETQ. CDR3 length equals 15 residues. CDR3 residues: CASSLFGGSQETQYF. The CDR3 DNA sequence: TGCGCCAGCAGCTTATTTGGCGGCAGCCAAGAGACCCAGTACTTC.

V usage is TRBV4-1 and J usage is TRBJ2-1, with 7 bases fitting TRBD1. There are 20 residues in the CDR3. With V trimmed by 4 bases and J by 0 bases, 18 bases remained unmatched. Germline CDR1 and CDR2: MGHRA and YSYEKL. The CDR3, as DNA: TGCGCCAGCAGCCGGGTCACAGGGGATGCTCTACCCAGCTCCTACAATGAGCAGTTCTTC. It yields the protein CASSRVTGDALPSSYNEQFF.

J is TRBJ1-5 and V is TRBV6-1; unclear D gene. CDR3 length equals 15 residues. Trimming took 2 bases from V and 1 from J, leaving 9 bases between them. Germline CDR1 is MNHNS and CDR2 is SASEGT. In DNA, the CDR3 is TGTGCCAGCAGTGAATTCGGAGGGAGCAATCAGCCCCAGCATTTT. This translates into CASSEFGGSNQPQHF.

This chain connects TRBV19 to TRBJ2-7, with a tentative D call TRBD1 (6 bases). The V end was cut by 5 bases, the J end by 5 bases, with 13 bases between. The CDR3 has 13 amino acids. Germline V gene data show CDR1 as LNHDA and CDR2 as SQIVND (reference sequence). The DNA of the CDR3 is TGTGCCAGTAGTTCCCAGGGGAGCAACGAGCAGTACTTC. Its translation is CASSSQGSNEQYF.

The gene calls are TRBV4-2 and TRBJ2-5, with TRBD2 matching over 12 bases. J gave up 5 bases and V 3 bases, and 10 bases lay outside the gene matches. Germline CDR1 and CDR2: LGHNA and YNFKEQ. CDR3 length: 17 residues. The CDR3 sequence is CASSQGSRLAGAETQYF. In DNA form, the CDR3 reads TGTGCCAGCAGCCAGGGATCCCGACTAGCGGGAGCCGAGACCCAGTACTTC.

A few counts support this clone. The V and J genes are TRBV19 and TRBJ1-1; the match to TRBD1 covers 9 bases. Germline V gene sequence: CDR1 LNHDA, CDR2 SQIVND (reference sequence). This CDR3 comprises 16 residues. V lost 3 bases and J lost 5; bases outside the gene matches: 10. CDR3 DNA: TGTGCCAGTAGTATCGAGGTCGGGACAGGGAGAACTGAAGCTTTCTTT. This gives the protein CASSIEVGTGRTEAFF.

V usage is TRBV5-6 and J usage is TRBJ1-5; the D gene is possibly TRBD1 (6 bases). Per germline, CDR1 SGHDT and CDR2 YYEEEE. Trimming shortened V by 4 bases and J by 4 bases, and 18 bases separated the two germline ends. This CDR3 contains 16 residues. The chain's CDR3 is CASSAMTGGLNQPQHF. The DNA of the CDR3 is TGTGCCAGCAGCGCGATGACAGGTGGGCTTAATCAGCCCCAGCATTTT.

The genes are TRBV6-5 and TRBJ2-4; no reliable D call. V dropped 8 bases and J dropped 4 bases, with 12 bases sitting between them. Germline CDR1 and CDR2: MNHEY and SVGAGI. The CDR3 extends over 13 amino acids. The CDR3 nucleotides read TGTGCCAGCCAGCCAGGCCTAAAAAACATTCAGTACTTC. Its protein product is CASQPGLKNIQYF.

The V call is TRBV7-2, the J call TRBJ2-1, with 7 bases lining up with TRBD1. Germline V lookup: CDR1 SGHTA, CDR2 FQGNSA. V was pared by 7 bases and J by 4 bases, with 10 bases of the junction left unmatched. CDR3 length: 15 amino acids. The CDR3 loop reads CASTLGTAFYNEQFF. CDR3 bases: TGTGCCAGCACCCTCGGGACAGCATTTTACAATGAGCAGTTCTTC.

This rearrangement joins TRBV7-2 to TRBJ2-7; weak D call: TRBD2 (6 bases). CDR1 is SGHTA, CDR2 FQGNSA, per germline. The CDR3 has 14 amino acids. The germline V and J ends were trimmed by 2 bases and 3 bases, with 11 bases remaining between them. DNA for the CDR3: TGTGCCAGCAGCTTAAGGCGGGAAAGCTACGAGCAGTACTTC. Its translation: CASSLRRESYEQYF.

The chain recombines TRBV9 with TRBJ1-2, with D perhaps matching TRBD1 (6 bases). This CDR3 is built from 15 residues. V was trimmed by 3 bases and J by 0 bases, leaving 12 bases between them. The germline gives CDR1 SGDLS, CDR2 YYNGEE. CDR3 region: CASSGGQLANYGYTF. Here the CDR3 DNA reads TGTGCCAGCAGCGGAGGACAGCTAGCTAACTATGGCTACACCTTC.

The rearrangement links TRBV2 to TRBJ2-5; D remains ambiguous. Germline CDR1 and CDR2: SNHLY and FYNNEI. The CDR3 has 11 amino acids. V was pared by 6 bases and J by 5 bases, with 7 bases between. DNA for the CDR3: TGTGCCAGCAGCGAGTGGGAGACCCAGTACTTC. Its translation is CASSEWETQYF. The complete variable domain, with remaining parts taken from reference TRBV2 and TRBJ2-5, reads EPEVTQTPSHQVTQMGQEVILRCVPISNHLYFYWYRQILGQKVEFLVSFYNNEISEKSEIFDDQFSVERPDGSNFTLKIRSTKLEDSAMYFCASSEWETQYFGPGTRLLVL.

The chain's CDR3 is CASSWERQETQYF. In nucleotides, the CDR3 is TGTGCCAGCAGCTGGGAGCGCCAAGAGACCCAGTACTTC. The rearrangement uses TRBV5-5 and TRBJ2-5, with D perhaps matching TRBD2 (5 bases). Germline loops: CDR1 SGHKS, CDR2 YYEKEE (reference sequence). V shed 3 bases and J shed 1 base, with 7 bases lying between them. This CDR3 is 13 amino acids long.

The chain uses TRBV7-9 and TRBJ1-4, with TRBD1 identical over 7 bases. This CDR3 is built from 15 residues. The germline V gene encodes CDR1 SEHNR and CDR2 FQNEAQ (reference sequence). The trim removed 0 bases at V and 7 bases at J, leaving 5 bases unmatched. CDR3 loop: CASSLATGMGEKLFF. In nucleotides, the CDR3 is TGTGCCAGCAGCTTAGCGACAGGGATGGGTGAAAAACTGTTTTTT.

The chain uses TRBV23-1 and TRBJ1-2; D remains unclear. TRBV23-1 is an ORF for which the function is uncertain. V was clipped by 4 bases and J by 5 bases, with 14 bases between them. This CDR3 is built from 14 residues. The CDR3 region has the DNA TGCGCCAGCAGTCCCCGAGCGGGAAAGTATGGCTACACCTTC. Protein: CASSPRAGKYGYTF.